Below, 4 T cell receptor beta chains from the same sample are listed, as sequenced in a study of blood T cells in healthy people across ages (dated by TCRdb to between 2015 and 2017). The library was built by means of 5' RACE. Data came from an Illumina HiSeq 2500. A second roughly 7 to 11 cycle PCR used a sample-barcoded 5' primer and a J-beta primer mix. In-frame beta chains were kept once TCRdb had trimmed the public reads at Q25 with fastp and called clones with MiXCR. Every entry covers one CDR3 protein and lists the most common genes and DNA from its rows. The sample data list around 780,000 distinct CDR3 sequences, and roughly 56% of these were observed just once. The ten largest clonotypes hold roughly 25% of the sample. Sequencing was performed on blood. These receptors were taken from a middle-aged man in good health.

This clonotype was observed a single time. The chain combines TRBV2 with TRBJ2-7, with 10 bases that match TRBD2. Germline CDR1 and CDR2: SNHLY and FYNNEI. This CDR3 has 15 residues. J was trimmed by 5 bases and V by 5 bases; bases with no gene match: 9. The CDR3 loop reads CASSFEREGPNEQYF. The CDR3 nucleotides are TGTGCCAGCAGTTTCGAGCGGGAGGGCCCCAACGAGCAGTACTTC. Based on the CDR3 plus reference TRBV2 and TRBJ2-7, the full variable domain is EPEVTQTPSHQVTQMGQEVILRCVPISNHLYFYWYRQILGQKVEFLVSFYNNEISEKSEIFDDQFSVERPDGSNFTLKIRSTKLEDSAMYFCASSFEREGPNEQYFGPGTRLTVT.

As regards this clonotype: The junction departs from germline at one end; a sequencing error may be responsible. The chain uses TRBV2 and TRBJ1-4; 9 bases agree with TRBD1. Germline CDR1 and CDR2: SNHLY and FYNNEI. This CDR3 region has 16 residues. CDR3 loop: CVSSGGQGLLDEKLFF. The CDR3 DNA follows: TGTGTCAGCAGTGGGGGACAGGGACTTTTGGATGAAAAACTGTTTTTT.

The chain employs TRBV7-3 and TRBJ2-3; D gene unclear. Germline V gene data show CDR1 as SGHTA and CDR2 as FQGTGA. CDR3 length: 16 residues. Trimming took 1 base from V and 0 from J, leaving 11 bases between them. CDR3 sequence (DNA): TGTGCCAGCAGCTTAAATCCGGTGACTAGCACAGATACGCAGTATTTT. Amino acid sequence: CASSLNPVTSTDTQYF.

Only a few counts were recorded for this clonotype. CDR3 loop: CASSLSVNEQYF. The CDR3 nucleotides read TGTGCCAGCAGCTTATCCGTGAACGAGCAGTACTTC. This chain joins TRBV7-2 and TRBJ2-4, with D unclear. The DNA matches TRBJ2-7 better at its end, which makes the J call doubtful. CDR1 is SGHTA, CDR2 FQGNSA, per germline. The CDR3 has 12 amino acids.